This T cell receptor (beta chain) was recovered during a study of patients and donors after allogeneic stem cell transplantation. TCRdb fed the RT-PCR reads into MiXCR, producing one record per CDR3 protein. The sample has 200,000 to 250,000 distinct CDR3 sequences, roughly 38% seen once. Sequences were obtained from blood, either unsorted or a sorted T cell fraction (not recorded which). The TCR originated in a human donor who was either an allogeneic HSCT recipient or a stem cell or donor lymphocyte infusion donor (not recorded which). It is not recorded whose cells these are; they may come from a transplant donor.

The CDR3 sequence: CATSNGYTEAFF. Written as DNA, the CDR3 is TGTGCCACCTCCAATGGGTACACTGAAGCTTTCTTT. This chain links TRBV2 with TRBJ1-1; the D is unclear. Germline V lookup: CDR1 SNHLY, CDR2 FYNNEI. V was clipped by 10 bases and J by 3 bases, with 12 bases between them. The length of the CDR3 is 12 residues. Full variable domain (remainder filled in from reference TRBV2 and TRBJ1-1): EPEVTQTPSHQVTQMGQEVILRCVPISNHLYFYWYRQILGQKVEFLVSFYNNEISEKSEIFDDQFSVERPDGSNFTLKIRSTKLEDSAMYFCATSNGYTEAFFGQGTRLTVV.